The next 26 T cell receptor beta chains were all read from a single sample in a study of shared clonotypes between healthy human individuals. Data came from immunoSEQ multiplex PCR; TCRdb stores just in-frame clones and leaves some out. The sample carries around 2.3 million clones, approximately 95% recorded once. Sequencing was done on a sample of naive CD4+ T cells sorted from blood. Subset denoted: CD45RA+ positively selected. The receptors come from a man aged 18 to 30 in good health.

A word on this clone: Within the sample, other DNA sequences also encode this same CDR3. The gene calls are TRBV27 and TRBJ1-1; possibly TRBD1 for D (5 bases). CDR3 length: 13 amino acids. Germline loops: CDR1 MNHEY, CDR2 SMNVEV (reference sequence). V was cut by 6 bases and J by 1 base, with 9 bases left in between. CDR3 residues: CASSNQGNTEAFF. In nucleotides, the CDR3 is TGTGCCAGCAGCAACCAGGGGAACACTGAAGCTTTCTTT.

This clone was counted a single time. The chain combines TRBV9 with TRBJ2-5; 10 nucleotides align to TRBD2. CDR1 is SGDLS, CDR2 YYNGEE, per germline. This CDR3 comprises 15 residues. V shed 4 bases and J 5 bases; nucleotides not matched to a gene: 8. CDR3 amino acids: CASSIGTSVYETQYF. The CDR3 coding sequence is TGTGCCAGCAGCATCGGGACTAGCGTTTACGAGACCCAGTACTTC.

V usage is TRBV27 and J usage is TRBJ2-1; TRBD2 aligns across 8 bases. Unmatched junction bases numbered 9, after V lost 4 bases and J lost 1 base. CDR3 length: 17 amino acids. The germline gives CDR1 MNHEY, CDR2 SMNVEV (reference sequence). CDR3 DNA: TGTGCCAGCAGTTCACCAGGGACTAGAGAGTCCTACAATGAGCAGTTCTTC. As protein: CASSSPGTRESYNEQFF.

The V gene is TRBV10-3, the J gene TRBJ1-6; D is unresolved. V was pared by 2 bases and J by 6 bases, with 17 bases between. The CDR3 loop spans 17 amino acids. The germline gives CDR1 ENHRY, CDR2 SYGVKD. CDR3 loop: CAISERERRGPNSPLHF. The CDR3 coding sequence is TGTGCCATCAGTGAGCGGGAGAGGAGAGGGCCTAATTCACCCCTCCACTTT.

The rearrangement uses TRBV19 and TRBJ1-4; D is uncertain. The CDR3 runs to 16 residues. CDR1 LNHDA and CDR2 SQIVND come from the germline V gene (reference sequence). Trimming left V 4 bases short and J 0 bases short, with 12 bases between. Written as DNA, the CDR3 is TGTGCCAGTAGTAGCCTCGGGCTCTCAACTAATGAAAAACTGTTTTTT. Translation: CASSSLGLSTNEKLFF.

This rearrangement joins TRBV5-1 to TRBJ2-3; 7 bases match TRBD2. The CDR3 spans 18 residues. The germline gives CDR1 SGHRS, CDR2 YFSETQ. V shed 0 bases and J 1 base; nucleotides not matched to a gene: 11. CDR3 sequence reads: CASSLAGGASGRTDTQYF. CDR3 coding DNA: TGCGCCAGCAGCTTGGCCGGAGGAGCTAGCGGCCGCACAGATACGCAGTATTTT.

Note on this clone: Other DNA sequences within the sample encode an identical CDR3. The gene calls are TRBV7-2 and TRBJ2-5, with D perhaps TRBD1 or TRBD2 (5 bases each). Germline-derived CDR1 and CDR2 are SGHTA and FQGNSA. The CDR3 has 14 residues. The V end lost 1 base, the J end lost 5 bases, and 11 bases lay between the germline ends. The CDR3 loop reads CASSLVGREETQYF. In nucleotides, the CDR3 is TGTGCCAGCAGCTTAGTCGGCAGGGAGGAGACCCAGTACTTC.

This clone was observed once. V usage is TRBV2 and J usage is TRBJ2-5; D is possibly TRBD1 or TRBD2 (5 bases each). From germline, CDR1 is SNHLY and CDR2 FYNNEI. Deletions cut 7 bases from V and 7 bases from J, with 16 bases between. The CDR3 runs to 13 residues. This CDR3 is CASTTPGAATQYF. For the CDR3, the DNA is TGTGCCAGCACCACGCCCGGGGCTGCGACCCAGTACTTC. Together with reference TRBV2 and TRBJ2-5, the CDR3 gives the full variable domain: EPEVTQTPSHQVTQMGQEVILRCVPISNHLYFYWYRQILGQKVEFLVSFYNNEISEKSEIFDDQFSVERPDGSNFTLKIRSTKLEDSAMYFCASTTPGAATQYFGPGTRLLVL.

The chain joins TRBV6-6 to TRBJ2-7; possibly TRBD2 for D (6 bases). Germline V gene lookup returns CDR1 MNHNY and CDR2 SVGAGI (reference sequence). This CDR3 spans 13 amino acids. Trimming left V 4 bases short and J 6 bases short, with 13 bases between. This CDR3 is CASSWDWSGEQYF. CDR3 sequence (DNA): TGTGCCAGCAGTTGGGACTGGTCTGGCGAGCAGTACTTC.

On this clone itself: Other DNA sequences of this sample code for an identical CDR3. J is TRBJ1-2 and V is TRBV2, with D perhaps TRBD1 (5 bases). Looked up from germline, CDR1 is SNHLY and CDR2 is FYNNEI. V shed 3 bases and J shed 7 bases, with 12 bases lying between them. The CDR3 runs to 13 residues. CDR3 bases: TGTGCCAGCAGTGAGGGCACAGGCGGTGGCTACACCTTC. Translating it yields CASSEGTGGGYTF.

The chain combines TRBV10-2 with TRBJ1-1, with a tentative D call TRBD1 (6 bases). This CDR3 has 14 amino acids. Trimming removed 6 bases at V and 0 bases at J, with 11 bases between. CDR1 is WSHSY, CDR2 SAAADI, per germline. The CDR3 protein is CASRMDSMNTEAFF. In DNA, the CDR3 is TGCGCCAGCAGGATGGACAGCATGAACACTGAAGCTTTCTTT.

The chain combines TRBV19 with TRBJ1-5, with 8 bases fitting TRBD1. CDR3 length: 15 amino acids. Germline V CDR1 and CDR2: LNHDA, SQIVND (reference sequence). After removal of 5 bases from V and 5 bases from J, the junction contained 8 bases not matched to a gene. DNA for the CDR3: TGTGCCAGTAGTCCCCAAGCGACAGGGGATCAGCCCCAGCATTTT. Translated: CASSPQATGDQPQHF.

CDR3 loop: CASSLGTGPYEQYF. The CDR3 bases are TGTGCCAGCAGCTTAGGTACAGGGCCCTACGAGCAGTACTTC. This sequence joins TRBV11-1 and TRBJ2-7, with a tentative D call TRBD1 (6 bases). Trimming took off 1 base at V and 2 bases at J, with 9 bases between the two ends. In germline, CDR1 is SGHAT, CDR2 FQDESV (reference sequence). CDR3 length equals 14 residues.

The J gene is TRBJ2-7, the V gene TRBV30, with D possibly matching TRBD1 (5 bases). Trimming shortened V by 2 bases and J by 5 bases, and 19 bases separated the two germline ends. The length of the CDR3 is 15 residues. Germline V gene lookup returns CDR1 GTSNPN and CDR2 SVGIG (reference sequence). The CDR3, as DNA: TGTGCCTGGAGTACTTTGGACACTTTCAACAACGAGCAGTACTTC. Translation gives CAWSTLDTFNNEQYF.

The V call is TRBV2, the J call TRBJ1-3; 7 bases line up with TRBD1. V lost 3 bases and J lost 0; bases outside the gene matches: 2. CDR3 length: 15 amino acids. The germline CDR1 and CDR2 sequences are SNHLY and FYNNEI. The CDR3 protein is CASSEDRSSGNTIYF. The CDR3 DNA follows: TGTGCCAGCAGTGAGGACAGGAGCTCTGGAAACACCATATATTTT.

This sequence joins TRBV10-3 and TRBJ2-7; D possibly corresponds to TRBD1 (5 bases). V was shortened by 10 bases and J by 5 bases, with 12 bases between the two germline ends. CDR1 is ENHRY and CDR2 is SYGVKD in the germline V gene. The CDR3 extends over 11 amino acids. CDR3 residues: CATKRGDEQYF. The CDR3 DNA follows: TGTGCCACTAAAAGGGGCGACGAGCAGTACTTC.

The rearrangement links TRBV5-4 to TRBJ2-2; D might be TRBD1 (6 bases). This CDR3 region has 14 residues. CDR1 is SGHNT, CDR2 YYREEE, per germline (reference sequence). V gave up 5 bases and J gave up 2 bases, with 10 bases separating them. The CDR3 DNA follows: TGTGCCAGCAGGGGGACACCTAACACCGGGGAGCTGTTTTTT. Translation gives CASRGTPNTGELFF.

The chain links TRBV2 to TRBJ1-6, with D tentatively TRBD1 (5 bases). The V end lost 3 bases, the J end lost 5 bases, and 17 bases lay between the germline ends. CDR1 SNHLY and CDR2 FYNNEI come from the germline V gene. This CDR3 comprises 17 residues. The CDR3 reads CASSDSWGYRDNSPLHF. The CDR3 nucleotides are TGTGCCAGCAGTGACTCTTGGGGGTATAGGGATAATTCACCCCTCCACTTT.

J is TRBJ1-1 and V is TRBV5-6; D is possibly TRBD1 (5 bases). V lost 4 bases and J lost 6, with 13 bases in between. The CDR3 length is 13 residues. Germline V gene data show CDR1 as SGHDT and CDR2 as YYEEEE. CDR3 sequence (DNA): TGTGCCAGCAGCGGGGCTACCGCGGCTGAAGCTTTCTTT. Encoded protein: CASSGATAAEAFF.

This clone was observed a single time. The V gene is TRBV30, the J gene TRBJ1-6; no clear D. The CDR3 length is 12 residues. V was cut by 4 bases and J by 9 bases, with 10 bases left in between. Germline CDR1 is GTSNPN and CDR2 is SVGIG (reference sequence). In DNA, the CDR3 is TGTGCCTGGAATAGGGCGAGTTCACCCCTCCACTTT. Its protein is CAWNRASSPLHF. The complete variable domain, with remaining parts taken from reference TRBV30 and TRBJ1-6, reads SQTIHQWPATLVQPVGSPLSLECTVEGTSNPNLYWYRQAAGRGLQLLFYSVGIGQISSEVPQNLSASRPQDRQFILSSKKLLLSDSGFYLCAWNRASSPLHFGNGTRLTVT.

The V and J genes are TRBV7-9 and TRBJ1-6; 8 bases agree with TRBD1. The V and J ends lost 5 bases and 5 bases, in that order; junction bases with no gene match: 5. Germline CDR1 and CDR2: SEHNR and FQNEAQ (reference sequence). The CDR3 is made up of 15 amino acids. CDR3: CASSAYRGDNSPLHF. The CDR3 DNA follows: TGTGCCAGCAGCGCTTACAGGGGGGATAATTCACCCCTCCACTTT.

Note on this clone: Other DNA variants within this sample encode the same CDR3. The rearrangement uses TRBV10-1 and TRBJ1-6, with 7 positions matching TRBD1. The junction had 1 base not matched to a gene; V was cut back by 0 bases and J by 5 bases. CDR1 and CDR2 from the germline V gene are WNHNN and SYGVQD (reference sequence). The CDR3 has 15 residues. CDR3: CASSESTGNNSPLHF. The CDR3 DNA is TGCGCCAGCAGTGAGTCGACAGGGAATAATTCACCCCTCCACTTT.

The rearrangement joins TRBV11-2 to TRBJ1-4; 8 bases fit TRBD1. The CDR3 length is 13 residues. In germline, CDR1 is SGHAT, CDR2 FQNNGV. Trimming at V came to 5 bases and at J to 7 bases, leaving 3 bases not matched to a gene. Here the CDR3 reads CASSLDRVEKLFF. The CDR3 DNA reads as TGTGCCAGCAGCCTGGACAGGGTTGAAAAACTGTTTTTT.

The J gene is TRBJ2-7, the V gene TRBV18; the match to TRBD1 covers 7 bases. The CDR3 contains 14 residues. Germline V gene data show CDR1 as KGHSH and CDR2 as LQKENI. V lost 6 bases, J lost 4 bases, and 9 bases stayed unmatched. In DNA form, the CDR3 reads TGTGCCAGCTCCCCCCTCCCAGGGGGATACGAGCAGTACTTC. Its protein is CASSPLPGGYEQYF. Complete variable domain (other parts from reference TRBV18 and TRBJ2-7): NAGVMQNPRHLVRRRGQEARLRCSPMKGHSHVYWYRQLPEEGLKFMVYLQKENIIDESGMPKERFSAEFPKEGPSILRIQQVVRGDSAAYFCASSPLPGGYEQYFGPGTRLTVT.

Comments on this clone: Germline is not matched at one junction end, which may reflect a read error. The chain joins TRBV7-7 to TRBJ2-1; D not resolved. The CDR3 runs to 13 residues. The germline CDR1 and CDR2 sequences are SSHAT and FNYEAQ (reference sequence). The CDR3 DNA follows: TGTGCTAGCAGCATGAACCTCCACAATGAGCAGTTCTTC. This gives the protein CASSMNLHNEQFF.

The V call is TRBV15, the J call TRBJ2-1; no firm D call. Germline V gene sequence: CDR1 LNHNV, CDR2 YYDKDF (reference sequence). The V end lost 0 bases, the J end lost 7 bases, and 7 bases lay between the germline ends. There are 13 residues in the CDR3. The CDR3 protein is CATSREDGNEQFF. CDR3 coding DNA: TGTGCCACCAGCAGAGAAGATGGGAATGAGCAGTTCTTC.